The 8 T cell receptor beta chains below come from one sample, sequenced in a study of CD8 T cells in Susac syndrome. After extraction with the RNeasy kit, about 0.45 to 1 ug of the RNA was reverse transcribed using random hexamers. TCRdb redid the calling of the immunoSEQ multiplex PCR reads with MiXCR, one entry per CDR3 protein. The table lists approximately 150,000 distinct CDR3 sequences, about 93% of them singletons, with around 0.13% in the top ten. Sequencing used CD4+ T cells from PBMCs. Receptors originate from a human donor in good health.

The chain recombines TRBV27 with TRBJ2-2, with TRBD1 matching over 8 bases. From germline, CDR1 is MNHEY and CDR2 SMNVEV (reference sequence). V lost 10 bases to trimming and J lost 8 bases; unmatched junction nucleotides: 12. The CDR3 contains 14 residues. The CDR3 reads CAIEDRVLRGELFF. The CDR3 DNA reads as TGTGCCATCGAGGACAGGGTTTTAAGAGGGGAGCTGTTTTTT.

V gene TRBV2 combines with J gene TRBJ1-5; D gene ambiguous. Deletions cut 6 bases from V and 9 bases from J, with 18 bases between. The CDR3 is 14 amino acids. Germline V gene lookup returns CDR1 SNHLY and CDR2 FYNNEI. The chain's CDR3 is CASRGSATSPPQHF. In DNA form, the CDR3 reads TGTGCCAGCAGAGGTTCTGCCACATCACCGCCCCAGCATTTT.

The V and J genes are TRBV7-9 and TRBJ1-2; no definite D call. The V end lost 4 bases, the J end lost 8 bases, and 20 bases lay between the germline ends. The CDR3 totals 15 residues. Germline V lookup: CDR1 SEHNR, CDR2 FQNEAQ (reference sequence). CDR3 region: CASSWAGLGSEGYTF. CDR3 DNA: TGTGCCAGCAGCTGGGCCGGGTTGGGCTCTGAGGGCTACACCTTC.

This chain links TRBV2 with TRBJ2-6, with D perhaps TRBD2 (6 bases). The CDR3 runs to 13 residues. The germline gives CDR1 SNHLY, CDR2 FYNNEI. Deletions cut 7 bases from V and 12 bases from J, with 16 bases between. This CDR3 reads CASTSWRDSVLTF. The CDR3 nucleotides are TGTGCCAGCACCTCCTGGAGGGATAGCGTCCTGACTTTC.

This chain uses TRBV5-1 with TRBJ2-7; 9 bases are a match to TRBD1. The CDR3 length is 15 residues. Trimming removed 4 bases from V and 2 bases from J; junction bases left unmatched: 7. Germline V gene lookup returns CDR1 SGHRS and CDR2 YFSETQ. CDR3 protein: CASSRRQGGPYEQYF. The CDR3 region has the DNA TGCGCCAGCAGCCGCCGACAGGGGGGACCCTACGAGCAGTACTTC.

The chain carries TRBV29-1 and TRBJ1-1; D is ambiguous. The CDR3 consists of 12 residues. Trimming left V 3 bases short and J 4 bases short, with 9 bases between. Germline V gene lookup returns CDR1 SQVTM and CDR2 ANQGSEA. CDR3 nucleotides: TGCAGCGTTGACTGGGCCGGCACTGAAGCTTTCTTT. Its translation is CSVDWAGTEAFF.

This clonotype was observed a few times. V is TRBV6-5 and J is TRBJ2-3; D is ambiguous. The germline gives CDR1 MNHEY, CDR2 SVGAGI. Trimming removed 3 bases at V and 7 bases at J, with 5 bases between. The CDR3 sequence is 11 residues long. CDR3 region: CASSYLNTQYF. The CDR3 nucleotides are TGTGCCAGCAGTTATCTGAATACGCAGTATTTT.

This clonotype was recorded only once. This sequence joins TRBV2 and TRBJ1-1; D not resolved. The germline CDR1 and CDR2 sequences are SNHLY and FYNNEI. CDR3 size: 15 residues. The V and J ends lost 5 bases and 3 bases respectively, with 16 bases between them. CDR3 amino acids: CASSQHSLGDTEAFF. The CDR3 nucleotides are TGTGCCAGCAGTCAGCACAGCCTGGGAGACACTGAAGCTTTCTTT.